The 20 T cell receptor beta chains given below trace back to one sample, sequenced in a study of T cell repertoires in cytomegalovirus infection. Each CDR3 protein gets one entry after TCRdb re-called the reads with MiXCR. The table shows about 570,000 distinct CDR3 sequences, with 40% occurring only once. Their antigen targets remain unknown. This material consisted of cultured PBMCs, taken from culture after CMV antigen stimulation. Every receptor here comes from a human donor in good health (CMV status not recorded). Some clones in this sample may be carry-over from other donors' samples.

This clonotype appeared many times. The chain links TRBV7-8 to TRBJ2-1; TRBD2 agrees at 8 bases. The V and J ends lost 4 bases and 3 bases, in that order; junction bases with no gene match: 8. The CDR3 is made up of 16 amino acids. Germline-derived CDR1 and CDR2 are SGHVS and FQNEAQ. CDR3 in amino acids: CASSSRVAGLYNEQFF. The CDR3 DNA sequence: TGTGCCAGCAGCTCCCGGGTAGCGGGGCTCTACAATGAGCAGTTCTTC.

The chain links TRBV7-4 to TRBJ2-5, with D maybe TRBD2 (5 bases). V was cut by 5 bases and J by 5 bases, with 15 bases left in between. Germline-derived CDR1 and CDR2 are SGHVT and SQSDAQ. The CDR3 contains 14 residues. DNA for the CDR3: TGTGCCAGCAGCAACGGGATTAGTCCGGAGACCCAGTACTTC. It yields the protein CASSNGISPETQYF.

The V call is TRBV3-1, the J call TRBJ2-7, with a tentative D call TRBD1 (6 bases). Trimming pared 1 base from V and 3 bases from J, leaving 13 bases between. The CDR3 consists of 15 residues. The germline CDR1 and CDR2 sequences are LGHDT and YNNKEL (reference sequence). The CDR3 DNA reads as TGTGCCAGCAGCCAAGGCCAAGGGGGATTCTACGAGCAGTACTTC. Protein: CASSQGQGGFYEQYF.

The J gene is TRBJ2-3, the V gene TRBV12-3 or TRBV12-4; 7 bases line up with TRBD1. CDR3 length: 16 residues. J gave up 2 bases and V 6 bases, and 11 bases lay outside the gene matches. DNA for the CDR3: TGTGCCAGCAGGCCCCCCGGGACAGTCGTCACAGATACGCAGTATTTT. Translation: CASRPPGTVVTDTQYF.

This clonotype appeared once. The chain combines TRBV7-9 with TRBJ2-3, with D unclear. The germline V gene has CDR1 SEHNR and CDR2 FQNEAQ (reference sequence). The CDR3 contains 13 residues. V lost 3 bases and J lost 6, with 10 bases in between. CDR3 loop: CASSFRFGDTQYF. In DNA form, the CDR3 reads TGTGCCAGCAGCTTTCGCTTTGGCGATACGCAGTATTTT.

CDR3 amino acids: CASSFMGFEQYF. Written as DNA, the CDR3 is TGTGCCAGCAGTTTTATGGGGTTCGAGCAGTACTTC. The V call is TRBV28, the J call TRBJ2-7; D not resolved. Germline values: CDR1 MDHEN, CDR2 SYDVKM. Trimming shortened V by 3 bases and J by 6 bases, and 9 bases separated the two germline ends. This CDR3 comprises 12 residues.

The sample holds many counts of this clonotype. The chain couples TRBV7-8 to TRBJ2-5, with D possibly TRBD1 on 5 matching bases. The CDR3 extends over 16 amino acids. CDR1 is SGHVS and CDR2 is FQNEAQ in the germline V gene. The V end lost 0 bases, the J end lost 1 base, and 12 bases lay between the germline ends. Here the CDR3 DNA reads TGTGCCAGCAGCTTAGCCCCGCGCAGGGCCCAAGAGACCCAGTACTTC. Its protein product is CASSLAPRRAQETQYF.

This rearrangement joins TRBV7-6 to TRBJ2-5, with D possibly being TRBD2 (5 bases). Deletions cut 1 base from V and 4 bases from J, with 13 bases between. Looked up from germline, CDR1 is SGHVS and CDR2 is FNYEAQ. This CDR3 spans 15 amino acids. CDR3 protein: CASSLVGARGETQYF. The CDR3, as DNA: TGTGCCAGCAGCTTAGTCGGCGCACGGGGAGAGACCCAGTACTTC. The variable domain in full, completed from reference TRBV7-6 and TRBJ2-5, reads GAGVSQSPRYKVTKRGQDVALRCDPISGHVSLYWYRQALGQGPEFLTYFNYEAQQDKSGLPNDRFSAERPEGSISTLTIQRTEQRDSAMYRCASSLVGARGETQYFGPGTRLLVL.

CDR3 nucleotide sequence: TGCAGTGCTAGACTAGCGGAGGGTACCTACGAGCAGTACTTC. Translating gives CSARLAEGTYEQYF. The chain combines TRBV20-1 with TRBJ2-7; TRBD2 aligns across 7 bases. The ends lost 2 bases at V and 2 bases at J; junction bases unmatched: 6. Looked up from germline, CDR1 is DFQATT and CDR2 is SNEGSKA (reference sequence). This CDR3 comprises 14 residues.

About this clonotype: One end of the junction fails to match germline, which may point to a read error. The V gene is TRBV4-1, the J gene TRBJ1-2, with TRBD1 as a possible D gene (5 bases). This CDR3 region has 13 residues. Germline V gene data show CDR1 as MGHRA and CDR2 as YSYEKL. CDR3: CASSQVQGGGYTF. The CDR3 DNA sequence: TGTGCCAGCAGCCAAGTGCAGGGTGGTGGCTACACCTTC.

This clonotype has only a few counts. The chain couples TRBV5-1 to TRBJ2-1, with 13 bases matching TRBD2. The germline CDR1 and CDR2 sequences are SGHRS and YFSETQ. The CDR3 spans 16 residues. V shed 2 bases, J shed 5 bases, and the junction held 4 bases outside the gene matches. The CDR3 loop reads CASSFRLAGGNNEQFF. DNA for the CDR3: TGCGCCAGCAGCTTCCGACTAGCGGGGGGTAACAATGAGCAGTTCTTC.

The chain recombines TRBV7-2 with TRBJ2-5, with 7 nucleotides matching TRBD2. Looked up from germline, CDR1 is SGHTA and CDR2 is FQGNSA. CDR3 length equals 13 residues. V dropped 5 bases and J dropped 4; count of bases not matched to a gene: 4. This CDR3 reads CASSRGGVETQYF. The CDR3 region has the DNA TGTGCCAGCAGCCGTGGGGGGGTAGAGACCCAGTACTTC.

To note about this clonotype: The final CDR3 position lacks the conserved phenylalanine or tryptophan, pointing to a likely read error. The V call is TRBV5-6, the J call TRBJ2-7, with TRBD1 as a possible D gene (5 bases). Trimming left V 0 bases short and J 2 bases short, with 12 bases between. The CDR3 extends over 15 amino acids. Germline V gene data show CDR1 as SGHDT and CDR2 as YYEEEE. DNA for the CDR3: TGTGCCAGCAGCTTGGGGGGCACAACGGCCTACGAGCAGTACTCC. This codes for CASSLGGTTAYEQYS.

The V and J genes are TRBV2 and TRBJ1-3, with a tentative D call TRBD1 (5 bases). Deletions cut 4 bases from V and 4 bases from J, with 14 bases between. From germline, CDR1 is SNHLY and CDR2 FYNNEI. CDR3 length: 15 residues. CDR3: CASSGTGRSGNTIYF. The CDR3 DNA reads TGTGCCAGCAGTGGCACGGGGCGGTCAGGAAACACCATATATTTT.

This clonotype was recorded many times. In DNA form, the CDR3 reads TGTGCCAGCAGCTTGAGGTTGGGGGCTGAAGCTTTCTTT. It specifies CASSLRLGAEAFF. The gene calls are TRBV7-2 and TRBJ1-1, with D perhaps TRBD1 (5 bases). There are 13 residues in the CDR3. Between the trimmed V and J ends, which lost 3 bases and 6 bases, there was a span of 11 bases. Germline CDR1 is SGHTA and CDR2 is FQGNSA.

The V and J genes are TRBV7-2 and TRBJ2-7; 8 positions match TRBD1. CDR3 length: 13 residues. Germline CDR1 and CDR2: SGHTA and FQGNSA. With 1 base clipped from V and 6 bases from J, the junction kept 2 bases outside the gene matches. CDR3 in DNA: TGTGCCAGCAGCTTAGTGGACAGGGTCGAGCAGTACTTC. It is translated as CASSLVDRVEQYF.

The gene calls are TRBV12-3 or TRBV12-4 and TRBJ1-1, with D tentatively TRBD1 (5 bases). The CDR3 extends over 16 amino acids. The V gene lost 8 bases and the J gene lost 5 bases, with 24 bases spanning the gap. The DNA of the CDR3 is TGTGCCAGCTCGTTTCGGGCCCGGGGCCGGGGGACTGAAGCTTTCTTT. It translates to CASSFRARGRGTEAFF.

J is TRBJ2-1 and V is TRBV12-5; possible D gene TRBD1, 6 bases. There are 17 residues in the CDR3. Trimming took 0 bases from V and 4 from J, leaving 16 bases between them. The germline V gene encodes CDR1 LGHNT and CDR2 FRNRAP. The CDR3: CASGLVPDGQTYNEQFF. As DNA, the CDR3 is TGTGCTAGTGGTTTGGTCCCAGACGGACAGACTTACAATGAGCAGTTCTTC.

V gene TRBV12-3 or TRBV12-4 combines with J gene TRBJ2-2; the D is unclear. Between the trimmed V and J ends, which lost 6 bases and 4 bases, there was a span of 12 bases. The CDR3 has 14 amino acids. The CDR3: CASRFRVRTGELFF. CDR3 coding DNA: TGTGCCAGCAGGTTCCGGGTCCGCACCGGGGAGCTGTTTTTT.

This clonotype turned up a few times. The rearrangement uses TRBV7-2 and TRBJ2-2; D remains ambiguous. CDR3 length: 15 residues. Trimming stripped 3 bases from V and 6 bases from J, with 14 bases between. In germline, CDR1 is SGHTA, CDR2 FQGNSA. The CDR3 sequence: CASSLVSLDSGELFF. CDR3 DNA sequence: TGTGCCAGCAGCTTGGTTTCGCTAGACTCCGGGGAGCTGTTTTTT.